This T cell receptor beta chain came from a study of identical twins. The CDR3 extends over 15 amino acids. CDR1 and CDR2 (germline): LNHDA, SQIVND (reference sequence). Deletions cut 0 bases from V and 2 bases from J, with 11 bases between. Overall study findings and caveats: Zero-insertion analyses could be partly confounded by invariant MAIT and iNKT cells.

TCRdb analysed the 5' RACE reads with MiXCR anew, one entry per CDR3 protein. The sample shows 690,000 or so distinct CDR3 sequences, 8.6% of them seen only once. This clonotype has only a few counts. Antigen unknown. This sample also belongs to another study, concerning yellow fever vaccine responses in identical twins.

V gene TRBV19 combines with J gene TRBJ2-7; D gene ambiguous. The source of this sequence is a woman younger than 35 in good health. The specimen sequenced was PBMCs. Here the CDR3 DNA reads TGTGCCAGTAGTATAGAAGGTGGGGTCCCCTACGAGCAGTACTTC. This encodes CASSIEGGVPYEQYF. Complete variable domain (other parts from reference TRBV19 and TRBJ2-7): DGGITQSPKYLFRKEGQNVTLSCEQNLNHDAMYWYRQDPGQGLRLIYYSQIVNDFQKGDIAEGYSVSREKKESFPLTVTSAQKNPTAFYLCASSIEGGVPYEQYFGPGTRLTVT.